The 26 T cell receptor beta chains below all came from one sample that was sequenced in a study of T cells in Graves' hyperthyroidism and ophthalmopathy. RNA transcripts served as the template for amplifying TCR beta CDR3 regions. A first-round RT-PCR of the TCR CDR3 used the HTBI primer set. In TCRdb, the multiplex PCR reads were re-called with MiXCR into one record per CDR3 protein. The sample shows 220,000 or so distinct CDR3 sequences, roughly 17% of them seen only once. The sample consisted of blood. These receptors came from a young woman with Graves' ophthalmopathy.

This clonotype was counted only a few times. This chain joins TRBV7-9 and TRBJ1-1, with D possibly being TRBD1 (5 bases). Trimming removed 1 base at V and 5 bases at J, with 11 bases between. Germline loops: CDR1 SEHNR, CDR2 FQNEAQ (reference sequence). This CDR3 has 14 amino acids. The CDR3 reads CASSLVAGMTEAFF. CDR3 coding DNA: TGTGCCAGCAGCTTAGTAGCAGGGATGACTGAAGCTTTCTTT.

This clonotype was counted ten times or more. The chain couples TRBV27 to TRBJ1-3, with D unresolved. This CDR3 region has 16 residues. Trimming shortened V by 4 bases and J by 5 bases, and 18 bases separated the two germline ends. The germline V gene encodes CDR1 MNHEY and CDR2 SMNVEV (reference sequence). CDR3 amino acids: CASSSSFRAGRNTIYF. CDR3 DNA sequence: TGTGCCAGCAGTTCCTCTTTTCGAGCAGGTCGAAACACCATATATTTT.

For the CDR3, the DNA is TGCGCCAGCAGCCGTCTAGCGGGGGGCCGGGGAGATACGCAGTATTTT. Translating gives CASSRLAGGRGDTQYF. The chain employs TRBV5-1 and TRBJ2-3; 11 bases agree with TRBD2. With V trimmed by 4 bases and J by 5 bases, 9 bases remained unmatched. The CDR3 is 16 residues long. In germline, CDR1 is SGHRS, CDR2 YFSETQ.

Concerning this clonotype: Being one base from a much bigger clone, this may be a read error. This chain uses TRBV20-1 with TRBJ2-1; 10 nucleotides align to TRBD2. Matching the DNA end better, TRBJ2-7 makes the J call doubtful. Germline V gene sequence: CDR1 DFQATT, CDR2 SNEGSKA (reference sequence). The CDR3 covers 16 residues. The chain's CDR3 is CSLKREGLSSYNEQYF. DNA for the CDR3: TGCAGCCTAAAGCGGGAGGGATTGAGCTCCTACAATGAGCAGTACTTC.

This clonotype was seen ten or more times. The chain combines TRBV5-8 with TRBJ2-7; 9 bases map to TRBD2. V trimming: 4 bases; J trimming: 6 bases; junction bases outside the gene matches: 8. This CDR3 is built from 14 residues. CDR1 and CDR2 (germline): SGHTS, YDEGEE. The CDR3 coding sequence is TGTGCCAGCAGCCGGGGCGGGGGGGTACGCGAGCAGTACTTC. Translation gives CASSRGGGVREQYF. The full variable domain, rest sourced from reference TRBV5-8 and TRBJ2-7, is EAGVTQSPTHLIKTRGQQATLRCSPISGHTSVYWYQQALGLGLQFLLWYDEGEERNRGNFPPRFSGRQFPNYSSELNVNALELEDSALYLCASSRGGGVREQYFGPGTRLTVT.

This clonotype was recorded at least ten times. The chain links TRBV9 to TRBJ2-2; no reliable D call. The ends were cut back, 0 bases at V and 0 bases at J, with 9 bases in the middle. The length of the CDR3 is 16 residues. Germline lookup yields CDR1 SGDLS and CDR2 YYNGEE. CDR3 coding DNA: TGTGCCAGCAGCGTAGGGCCACCGTCGAACACCGGGGAGCTGTTTTTT. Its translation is CASSVGPPSNTGELFF.

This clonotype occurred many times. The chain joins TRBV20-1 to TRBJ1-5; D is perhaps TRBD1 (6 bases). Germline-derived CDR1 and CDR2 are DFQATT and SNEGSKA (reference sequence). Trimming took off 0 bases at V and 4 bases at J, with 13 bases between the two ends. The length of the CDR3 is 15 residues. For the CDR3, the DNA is TGCAGTGCTAGAGATCCCGGACAGCCGAATCAGCCCCAGCATTTT. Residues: CSARDPGQPNQPQHF.

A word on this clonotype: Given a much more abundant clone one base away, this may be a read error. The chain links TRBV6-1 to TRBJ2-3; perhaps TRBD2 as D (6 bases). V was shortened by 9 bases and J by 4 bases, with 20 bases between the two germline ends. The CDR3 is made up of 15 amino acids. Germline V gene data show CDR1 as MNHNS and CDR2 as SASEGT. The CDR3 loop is CARGVGRRAADTQYF. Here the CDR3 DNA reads TGTGCCAGAGGTGTGGGCAGGAGGGCCGCAGATACGCAGTATTTT.

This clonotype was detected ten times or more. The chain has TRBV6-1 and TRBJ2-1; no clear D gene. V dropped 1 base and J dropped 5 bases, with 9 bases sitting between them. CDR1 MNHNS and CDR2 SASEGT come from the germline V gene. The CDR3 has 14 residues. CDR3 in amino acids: CASSEVRYNNEQFF. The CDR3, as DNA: TGTGCCAGCAGTGAAGTTCGGTATAACAATGAGCAGTTCTTC.

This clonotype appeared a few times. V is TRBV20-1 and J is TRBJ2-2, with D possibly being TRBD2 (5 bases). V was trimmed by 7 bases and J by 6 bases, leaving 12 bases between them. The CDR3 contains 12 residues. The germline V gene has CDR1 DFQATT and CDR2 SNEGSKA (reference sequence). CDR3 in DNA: TGCAGTGTTAGCGTGGGCCCCGGGGAGCTGTTTTTT. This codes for CSVSVGPGELFF.

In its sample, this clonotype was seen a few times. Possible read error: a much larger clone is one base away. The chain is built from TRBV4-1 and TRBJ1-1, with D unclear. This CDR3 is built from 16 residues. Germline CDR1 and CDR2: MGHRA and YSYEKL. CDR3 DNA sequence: TGCGCCAACAGCCCGCGGACCGCTGATAAGAACACTGAAGCTTTCTTT. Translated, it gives CANSPRTADKNTEAFF.

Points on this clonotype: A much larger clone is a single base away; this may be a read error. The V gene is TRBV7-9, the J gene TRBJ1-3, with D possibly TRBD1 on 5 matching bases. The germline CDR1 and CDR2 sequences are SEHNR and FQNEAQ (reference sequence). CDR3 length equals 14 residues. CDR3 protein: CASSFDSSGTTIYF. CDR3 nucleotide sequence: TGTGCCAGCAGCTTTGACAGCTCTGGAACCACCATATATTTT.

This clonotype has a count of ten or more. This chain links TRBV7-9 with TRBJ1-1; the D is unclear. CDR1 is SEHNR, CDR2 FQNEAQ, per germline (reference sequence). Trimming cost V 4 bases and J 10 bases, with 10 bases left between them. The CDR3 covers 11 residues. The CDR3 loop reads CASSYPGSAFF. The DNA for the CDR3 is TGTGCCAGCAGCTACCCGGGGTCAGCTTTCTTT.

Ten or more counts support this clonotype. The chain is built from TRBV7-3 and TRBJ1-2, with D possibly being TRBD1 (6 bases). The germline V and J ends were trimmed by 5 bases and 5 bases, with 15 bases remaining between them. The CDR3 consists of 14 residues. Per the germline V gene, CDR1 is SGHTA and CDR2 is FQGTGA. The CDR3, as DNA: TGTGCCAGCAGCCCTTCTCTCAGGGGATATGGCTACACCTTC. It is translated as CASSPSLRGYGYTF.

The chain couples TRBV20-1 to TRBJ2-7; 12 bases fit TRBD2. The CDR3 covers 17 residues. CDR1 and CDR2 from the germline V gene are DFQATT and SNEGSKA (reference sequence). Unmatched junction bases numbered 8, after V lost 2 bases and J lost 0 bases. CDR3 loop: CSARRLAGGQTSYEQYF. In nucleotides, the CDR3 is TGCAGTGCTAGACGGCTAGCGGGGGGGCAGACCTCCTACGAGCAGTACTTC.

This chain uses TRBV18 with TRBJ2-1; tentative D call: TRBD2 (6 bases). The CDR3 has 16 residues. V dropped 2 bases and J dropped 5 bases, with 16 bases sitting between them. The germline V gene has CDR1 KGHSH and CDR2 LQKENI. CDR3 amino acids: CASSPYVLAPNNEQFF. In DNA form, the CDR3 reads TGTGCCAGCTCACCATATGTTCTAGCGCCAAACAATGAGCAGTTCTTC.

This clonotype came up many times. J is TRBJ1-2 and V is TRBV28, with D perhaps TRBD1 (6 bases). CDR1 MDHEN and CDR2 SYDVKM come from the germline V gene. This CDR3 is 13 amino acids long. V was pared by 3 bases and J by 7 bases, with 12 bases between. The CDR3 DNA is TGTGCCAGCAGTTTTATGGGGGCAGGTGGCTACACCTTC. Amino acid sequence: CASSFMGAGGYTF.

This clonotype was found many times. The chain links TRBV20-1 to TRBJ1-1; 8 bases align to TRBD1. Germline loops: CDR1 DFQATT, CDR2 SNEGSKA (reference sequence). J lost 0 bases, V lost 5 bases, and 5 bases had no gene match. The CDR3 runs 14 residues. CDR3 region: CSASTGALNTEAFF. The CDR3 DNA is TGCAGTGCTTCGACAGGGGCGTTGAACACTGAAGCTTTCTTT.

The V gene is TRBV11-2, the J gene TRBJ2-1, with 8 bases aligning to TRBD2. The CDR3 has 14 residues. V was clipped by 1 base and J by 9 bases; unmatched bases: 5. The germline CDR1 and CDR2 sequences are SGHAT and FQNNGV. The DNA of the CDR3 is TGTGCCAGCAGCTTAGGGGCTAGCGGGCGTGAGCAGTTCTTC. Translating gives CASSLGASGREQFF. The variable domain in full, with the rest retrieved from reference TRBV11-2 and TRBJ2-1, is EAGVAQSPRYKIIEKRQSVAFWCNPISGHATLYWYQQILGQGPKLLIQFQNNGVVDDSQLPKDRFSAERLKGVDSTLKIQPAKLEDSAVYLCASSLGASGREQFFGPGTRLTVL.

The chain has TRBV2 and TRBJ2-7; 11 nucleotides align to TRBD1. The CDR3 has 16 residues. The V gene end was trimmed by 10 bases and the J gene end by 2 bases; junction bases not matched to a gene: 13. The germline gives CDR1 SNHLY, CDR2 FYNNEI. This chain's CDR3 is CAIRNMDRGQTYEQYF. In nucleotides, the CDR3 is TGTGCCATTCGAAACATGGACAGGGGGCAAACCTACGAGCAGTACTTC.

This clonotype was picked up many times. CDR3 amino acids: CASSPDRGGYSNQPQHF. In nucleotides, the CDR3 is TGTGCCAGCAGCCCGGACAGGGGAGGGTATAGCAATCAGCCCCAGCATTTT. The rearrangement uses TRBV6-1 and TRBJ1-5, with 9 bases identical to TRBD1. The CDR3 runs to 17 residues. The germline gives CDR1 MNHNS, CDR2 SASEGT. V trimming: 6 bases; J trimming: 0 bases; junction bases outside the gene matches: 9.

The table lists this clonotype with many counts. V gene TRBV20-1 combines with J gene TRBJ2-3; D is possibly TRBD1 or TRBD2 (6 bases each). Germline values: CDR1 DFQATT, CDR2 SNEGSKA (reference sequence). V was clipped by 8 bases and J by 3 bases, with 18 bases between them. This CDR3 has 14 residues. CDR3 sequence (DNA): TGCAGTTCCTCGGGAGCAGGGGATACAGATACGCAGTATTTT. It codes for CSSSGAGDTDTQYF.

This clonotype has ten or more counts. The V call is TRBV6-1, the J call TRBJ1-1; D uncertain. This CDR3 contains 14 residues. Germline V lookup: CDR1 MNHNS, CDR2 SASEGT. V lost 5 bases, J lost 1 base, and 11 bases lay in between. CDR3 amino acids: CASSRRHRNTEAFF. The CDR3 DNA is TGTGCCAGCAGTCGACGACATAGGAACACTGAAGCTTTCTTT.

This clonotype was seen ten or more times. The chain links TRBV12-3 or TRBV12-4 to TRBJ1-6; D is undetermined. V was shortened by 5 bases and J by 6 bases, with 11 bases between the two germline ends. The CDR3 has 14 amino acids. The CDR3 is CASSQTPFNSPLHF. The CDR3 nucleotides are TGTGCCAGCAGTCAGACACCATTTAATTCACCCCTCCACTTT.

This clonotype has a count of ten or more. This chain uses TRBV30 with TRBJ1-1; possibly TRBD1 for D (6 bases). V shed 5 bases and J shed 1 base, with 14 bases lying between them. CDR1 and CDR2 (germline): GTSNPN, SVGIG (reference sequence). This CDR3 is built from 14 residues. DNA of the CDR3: TGTGCCTGGCACCGGGACATCGAGAACACTGAAGCTTTCTTT. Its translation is CAWHRDIENTEAFF.

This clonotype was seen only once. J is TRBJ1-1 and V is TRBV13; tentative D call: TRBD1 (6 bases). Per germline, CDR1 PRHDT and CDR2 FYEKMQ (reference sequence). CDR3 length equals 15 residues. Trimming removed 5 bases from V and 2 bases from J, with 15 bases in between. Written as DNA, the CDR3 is TGTGCCAGCAGCGTAGATAACAGGGCTAACACTGAAGCTTTCTTT. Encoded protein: CASSVDNRANTEAFF.